This record looks at one T cell receptor beta chain sequence and its context. Its antigen is unknown. Memory CD4+ cells were the fraction left after CD45RA+ naive selection. The record originates from a study of shared clonotypes between healthy human individuals. General study points: Non-shared clonotypes had lower generation probabilities than clonotypes shared by all four sorted-subset donors. The sharing of 5% to 5.5% of naive CD4 clonotypes was seen across a handful of donors. Sorted-subset sequencing, rarefaction showed, was incomplete despite large depth.

Data came from immunoSEQ multiplex PCR; TCRdb stores just in-frame clones and leaves some out. The sample yields roughly 2.5 million clones, roughly nine tenths seen once. Source material: naive CD4+ T cells sorted from blood. Sample subset: CD45RA+ positively selected. The receptor's source is a man between 18 and 29 years old in good health.

CDR3 bases: TGTGCCAGCAGCTTTGGGGGGATGCCTTACGAGCAGTACTTC. This gives the protein CASSFGGMPYEQYF. J is TRBJ2-7 and V is TRBV7-9; a weak D match, TRBD2 (6 bases). The V and J ends lost 3 bases and 4 bases respectively, with 13 bases between them. The CDR3 extends over 14 amino acids. CDR1 and CDR2 from the germline V gene are SEHNR and FQNEAQ (reference sequence).